Presented here are 29 T cell receptor beta chains from one specimen sequenced in a study of vaccination effects on CD4 cells after COVID-19. No antigen has been identified for these receptors. Repertoires were generated with immunoSEQ multiplex PCR, while TCRdb's copy carries only in-frame clones and drops some. The sample comprises roughly 30,000 clones, 70% to 75% of which are singletons, and about 15% rests with the top ten. Researchers isolated CD4+ T cells once about eleven days of culture had elapsed. Of the BNT162b2 and mRNA-1273 vaccines, participants received two doses of one or the other. The sample was CD4+ T cells from PBMCs cultured without peptide, taken after COVID-19 vaccination. The receptors come from a human donor who received a COVID-19 vaccine.

The V and J genes are TRBV11-3 and TRBJ2-1, with 7 bases identical to TRBD1. This CDR3 contains 13 residues. The ends lost 5 bases at V and 6 bases at J; junction bases unmatched: 4. The germline gives CDR1 SGHNT, CDR2 YENEEA. The CDR3 DNA reads as TGTGCCAGCAGCCCCACAGGGGTCAATGAGCAGTTCTTC. The encoded protein is CASSPTGVNEQFF. Combining the CDR3 with reference TRBV11-3 and TRBJ2-1 gives the whole variable domain EAGVVQSPRYKIIEKKQPVAFWCNPISGHNTLYWYLQNLGQGPELLIRYENEEAVDDSQLPKDRFSAERLKGVDSTLKIQPAELGDSAVYLCASSPTGVNEQFFGPGTRLTVL.

The V and J genes are TRBV6-2 or TRBV6-3 and TRBJ2-1, with 8 bases fitting TRBD2. The germline gives CDR1 MNHEY, CDR2 SVGEGT. V was pared by 4 bases and J by 2 bases, with 7 bases of the junction left unmatched. The CDR3 length is 16 residues. The CDR3 sequence: CASSSRAGAAYNEQFF. The CDR3 DNA reads TGTGCCAGCAGTTCCCGAGCGGGGGCTGCCTACAATGAGCAGTTCTTC.

V gene TRBV7-2 combines with J gene TRBJ2-7; the match to TRBD2 covers 14 bases. CDR1 SGHTA and CDR2 FQGNSA come from the germline V gene. This CDR3 comprises 15 residues. The V segment lost 5 bases and the J segment 7 bases; nucleotides outside the gene matches: 7. CDR3 sequence (DNA): TGTGCCAGCAGCCTGGGACTAGCGGGAGTGGTGGAGCAGTACTTC. This encodes CASSLGLAGVVEQYF.

The gene calls are TRBV5-8 and TRBJ1-1, with a possible D match to TRBD1 (5 bases). Trimming left V 7 bases short and J 10 bases short, with 17 bases between. This CDR3 is built from 12 residues. Germline V gene sequence: CDR1 SGHTS, CDR2 YDEGEE. CDR3 sequence (DNA): TGTGCCAGCCTATCTACCGGGACGGCAGCTTTCTTT. This translates into CASLSTGTAAFF.

V and J are TRBV5-5 and TRBJ1-1; the D is unclear. CDR1 is SGHKS and CDR2 is YYEKEE in the germline V gene (reference sequence). The germline V and J ends were trimmed by 2 bases and 5 bases, with 4 bases remaining between them. The CDR3 runs 11 residues. As DNA, the CDR3 is TGTGCCAGCAGCTTAATAACTGAAGCTTTCTTT. Its protein product is CASSLITEAFF.

This clone was detected a few times. The CDR3 is CASSIGQGYEQYF. The CDR3 nucleotides are TGTGCCAGCAGTATCGGACAGGGCTACGAGCAGTACTTC. V usage is TRBV12-3 or TRBV12-4 and J usage is TRBJ2-7, with 8 nucleotides matching TRBD1. The junction had 3 bases not matched to a gene; V was cut back by 5 bases and J by 3 bases. The CDR3 contains 13 residues.

This clone appeared a few times. The chain uses TRBV6-5 and TRBJ2-5, with no clear D. The CDR3 has 15 amino acids. The V and J ends lost 0 bases and 3 bases respectively, with 11 bases between them. Looked up from germline, CDR1 is MNHEY and CDR2 is SVGAGI. Here the CDR3 DNA reads TGTGCCAGCAGTTACTCGGGTAGTCGGGAAGAGACCCAGTACTTC. This sequence encodes CASSYSGSREETQYF.

The genes are TRBV5-8 and TRBJ1-6; the D is unclear. The CDR3 runs 16 residues. Per the germline V gene, CDR1 is SGHTS and CDR2 is YDEGEE. V lost 1 base and J 0 bases, leaving 8 bases between the germline ends. Here the CDR3 reads CASSLPESSYNSPLHF. The CDR3 coding sequence is TGTGCCAGCAGCTTGCCAGAGAGCTCCTATAATTCACCCCTCCACTTT. The variable domain in full, with the rest retrieved from reference TRBV5-8 and TRBJ1-6, is EAGVTQSPTHLIKTRGQQATLRCSPISGHTSVYWYQQALGLGLQFLLWYDEGEERNRGNFPPRFSGRQFPNYSSELNVNALELEDSALYLCASSLPESSYNSPLHFGNGTRLTVT.

This sequence joins TRBV10-3 and TRBJ2-3; 16 bases match TRBD2. This CDR3 is 16 amino acids long. With V trimmed by 10 bases and J by 4 bases, 8 bases remained unmatched. The germline CDR1 and CDR2 sequences are ENHRY and SYGVKD. In nucleotides, the CDR3 is TGTGCCACTCAACTGGGGACTAGCGGGAGGGCAGATACGCAGTATTTT. The encoded protein is CATQLGTSGRADTQYF.

The rearrangement joins TRBV7-9 to TRBJ2-1; D remains ambiguous. The V gene lost 5 bases and the J gene lost 6 bases, with 23 bases spanning the gap. Germline loops: CDR1 SEHNR, CDR2 FQNEAQ (reference sequence). This CDR3 is 17 amino acids long. The CDR3 DNA sequence: TGTGCCAGCAGCCCCCTCCCAGGACCACGGAACAGCAATGAGCAGTTCTTC. The encoded protein is CASSPLPGPRNSNEQFF. The full variable domain, completed using reference TRBV7-9 and TRBJ2-1, is DTGVSQNPRHKITKRGQNVTFRCDPISEHNRLYWYRQTLGQGPEFLTYFQNEAQLEKSRLLSDRFSAERPKGSFSTLEIQRTEQGDSAMYLCASSPLPGPRNSNEQFFGPGTRLTVL.

The chain couples TRBV18 to TRBJ2-2; perhaps TRBD2 as D (6 bases). Germline V gives CDR1 KGHSH, CDR2 LQKENI. V lost 7 bases, J lost 0 bases, and 12 bases lay in between. CDR3 length: 15 amino acids. The CDR3 sequence: CASWRGNANTGELFF. The CDR3 DNA is TGTGCCAGCTGGCGGGGAAACGCGAACACCGGGGAGCTGTTTTTT.

The rearrangement links TRBV28 to TRBJ2-5, with a weak D call TRBD1 (6 bases). CDR3 length: 14 residues. The germline CDR1 and CDR2 sequences are MDHEN and SYDVKM. V lost 3 bases, J lost 5 bases, and 13 bases lay in between. CDR3 residues: CASSFGGTYETQYF. Here the CDR3 DNA reads TGTGCCAGCAGTTTCGGTGGGACATACGAGACCCAGTACTTC.

CDR3 DNA sequence: TGTGCCAGCAGGCAGGGGGCAGGGGGGTCTCTAGGAGCTTTCTTT. Protein: CASRQGAGGSLGAFF. The V gene is TRBV28, the J gene TRBJ1-1; 8 nucleotides match TRBD1. CDR3 length: 15 residues. V lost 6 bases, J lost 10 bases, and 16 bases stayed unmatched. The germline CDR1 and CDR2 sequences are MDHEN and SYDVKM.

The chain joins TRBV4-2 to TRBJ2-5, with D tentatively TRBD1 (6 bases). Per the germline V gene, CDR1 is LGHNA and CDR2 is YNFKEQ. With 0 bases removed from V and 2 bases from J, the gap between germline ends came to 13 bases. The CDR3 extends over 16 amino acids. In DNA, the CDR3 is TGTGCCAGCAGCCAAGAAGGACAGAGCAGACAAGAGACCCAGTACTTC. It yields the protein CASSQEGQSRQETQYF.

Details on this clone: Relative to the germline gene, one junction end is altered; a read error may explain this. The V and J genes are TRBV12-3 or TRBV12-4 and TRBJ2-5, with D possibly TRBD1 on 5 matching bases. The CDR3 runs 11 residues. The CDR3 spells CASSLDSTPYF. The CDR3 DNA sequence: TGTGCCAGCAGCCTCGACAGTACCCCGTACTTC.

As concerns this clone: The junction differs from germline at one of its ends, possibly a read error. The chain combines TRBV7-7 with TRBJ2-5; TRBD1 aligns across 9 bases. Looked up from germline, CDR1 is SSHAT and CDR2 is FNYEAQ (reference sequence). CDR3 length: 17 residues. The CDR3 nucleotides read TGTGCTAGCAGCTCGAGCGGACAGGGGATGGCCCAAGAGACCCAGTACTTC. This codes for CASSSSGQGMAQETQYF. The whole variable domain, filled in from reference TRBV7-7 and TRBJ2-5, reads GAGVSQSPRYKVTKRGQDVTLRCDPISSHATLYWYQQALGQGPEFLTYFNYEAQPDKSGLPSDRFSAERPEGSISTLTIQRTEQRDSAMYRCASSSSGQGMAQETQYFGPGTRLLVL.

This clone was seen a handful of times. The rearrangement joins TRBV7-2 to TRBJ2-3, with 7 bases aligning to TRBD2. V lost 6 bases and J lost 0; bases outside the gene matches: 6. CDR1 and CDR2 (germline): SGHTA, FQGNSA. The CDR3 runs 15 residues. The CDR3 DNA reads TGTGCCAGCAGTACGAGCGGGGCGAGCACAGATACGCAGTATTTT. It translates to CASSTSGASTDTQYF.

The chain has TRBV5-4 and TRBJ2-3; tentatively, D is TRBD2 (5 bases). Per germline, CDR1 SGHNT and CDR2 YYREEE (reference sequence). This CDR3 is built from 16 residues. Trimming took off 2 bases at V and 0 bases at J, with 13 bases between the two ends. Here the CDR3 reads CASSLEGTASTDTQYF. The CDR3 bases are TGTGCCAGCAGCTTAGAGGGTACGGCTAGCACAGATACGCAGTATTTT.

The chain has TRBV5-1 and TRBJ2-3; D perhaps matches TRBD2 (7 bases). CDR1 and CDR2 (germline): SGHRS, YFSETQ. CDR3 length: 15 amino acids. The V end lost 0 bases, the J end lost 7 bases, and 15 bases lay between the germline ends. In nucleotides, the CDR3 is TGCGCCAGCAGCTTGGATGAGGGGGGGCCTAATACGCAGTATTTT. Protein sequence: CASSLDEGGPNTQYF.

This clone was recorded only once. CDR3 sequence: CASSPTGTGVSGANVLTF. CDR3 in DNA: TGTGCCAGCAGTCCCACCGGGACAGGGGTCTCTGGGGCCAACGTCCTGACTTTC. The chain joins TRBV27 to TRBJ2-6, with TRBD1 matching 10 bases. Looked up from germline, CDR1 is MNHEY and CDR2 is SMNVEV (reference sequence). This CDR3 spans 18 amino acids. V was clipped by 5 bases and J by 0 bases; unmatched bases: 7. The full variable domain, in which reference TRBV27 and TRBJ2-6 provide the parts outside the CDR3, is EAQVTQNPRYLITVTGKKLTVTCSQNMNHEYMSWYRQDPGLGLRQIYYSMNVEVTDKGDVPEGYKVSRKEKRNFPLILESPSPNQTSLYFCASSPTGTGVSGANVLTFGAGSRLTVL.

The rearrangement joins TRBV9 to TRBJ2-2, with 9 bases identical to TRBD2. The trim removed 0 bases at V and 1 base at J, leaving 22 bases unmatched. The germline V gene encodes CDR1 SGDLS and CDR2 YYNGEE. The CDR3 is 23 amino acids. This CDR3 is CASSVARDRLADPPWMNTGELFF. In DNA, the CDR3 is TGTGCCAGCAGCGTAGCCAGAGACAGACTAGCGGATCCACCATGGATGAACACCGGGGAGCTGTTTTTT.

The J gene is TRBJ2-5, the V gene TRBV12-5; 7 nucleotides match TRBD2. The germline CDR1 and CDR2 sequences are LGHNT and FRNRAP. This CDR3 region has 14 residues. V was clipped by 6 bases and J by 5 bases; unmatched bases: 9. The CDR3 is CASGPLRGVETQYF. The CDR3 nucleotides are TGTGCTAGTGGCCCCCTTCGGGGGGTTGAGACCCAGTACTTC.

The chain carries TRBV27 and TRBJ2-5, with D maybe TRBD1 (5 bases). V was cut by 2 bases and J by 8 bases, with 12 bases left in between. This CDR3 is 13 amino acids long. The V gene's germline CDR1 is MNHEY and CDR2 SMNVEV (reference sequence). Here the CDR3 DNA reads TGTGCCAGCAGTTTAAGGGGCCACAGTACCCAGTACTTC. It translates to CASSLRGHSTQYF.

This clone was detected only a few times. This chain joins TRBV11-2 and TRBJ1-1, with a possible D match to TRBD1 (5 bases). The CDR3 is made up of 17 amino acids. Germline assignment: CDR1 SGHAT and CDR2 FQNNGV. V lost 3 bases and J 2 bases, leaving 19 bases between the germline ends. The CDR3 region is CASSFWGLRQSNTEAFF. CDR3 nucleotide sequence: TGTGCCAGCAGCTTTTGGGGACTAAGGCAGTCCAACACTGAAGCTTTCTTT.

V and J are TRBV28 and TRBJ1-2; the D is unclear. CDR1 is MDHEN and CDR2 is SYDVKM in the germline V gene. The length of the CDR3 is 12 residues. V lost 6 bases, J lost 5 bases, and 10 bases lay in between. CDR3 protein: CASSLLGYGYTF. The CDR3, as DNA: TGTGCCAGCAGCCTATTGGGGTATGGCTACACCTTC.

This clone was seen only a few times. The chain is built from TRBV19 and TRBJ2-1, with TRBD1 matching over 9 bases. This CDR3 is built from 13 residues. Germline V lookup: CDR1 LNHDA, CDR2 SQIVND (reference sequence). V was pared by 10 bases and J by 3 bases, with 4 bases of the junction left unmatched. The DNA of the CDR3 is TGTGCCACCGGACAGGGGAACTACAATGAGCAGTTCTTC. The encoded protein is CATGQGNYNEQFF.

The CDR3 loop reads CASSPPRKTGSYTGELFF. CDR3 nucleotide sequence: TGTGCCAGCTCACCACCGCGCAAAACCGGGAGCTACACCGGGGAGCTGTTTTTT. V gene TRBV18 combines with J gene TRBJ2-2; D perhaps matches TRBD2 (6 bases). CDR3 length: 18 amino acids. The germline gives CDR1 KGHSH, CDR2 LQKENI. V shed 0 bases and J shed 3 bases, with 17 bases lying between them.

The table lists this clone with a few counts. The chain links TRBV29-1 to TRBJ2-3; 9 bases fit TRBD1. This CDR3 is 13 amino acids long. Trimming took 5 bases from V and 1 from J; bases not matched to a gene: 1. Looked up from germline, CDR1 is SQVTM and CDR2 is ANQGSEA. The CDR3 sequence is CSVRQGGTDTQYF. The DNA of the CDR3 is TGCAGCGTTAGACAGGGGGGCACAGATACGCAGTATTTT.

The chain uses TRBV5-1 and TRBJ2-2, with D maybe TRBD2 (7 bases). V shed 7 bases and J shed 0 bases, with 10 bases lying between them. The CDR3 consists of 14 residues. In germline, CDR1 is SGHRS, CDR2 YFSETQ. CDR3 coding DNA: TGCGCCAGCGAGGGGGGGCCGAACACCGGGGAGCTGTTTTTT. Protein: CASEGGPNTGELFF.